This T cell receptor beta chain was sequenced for a study of control samples from healthy donors and cancer patients. The table came from immunoSEQ multiplex PCR; TCRdb's copy has only in-frame clones and leaves some out. The sample includes tens of thousands of clones, 90% seen only once; the top ten take over 5%. This CDR3 has 13 amino acids. Germline CDR1 and CDR2: SGHTS and YDEGEE. V was shortened by 6 bases and J by 6 bases, with 12 bases between the two germline ends. The chain employs TRBV5-8 and TRBJ1-4; D remains unclear. This clonotype originated in a man aged 60 to 69 with colorectal cancer. The sequencing input was PBMCs. The CDR3 bases are TGTGCCAGCATATCCCGGGCCGATGAAAAACTGTTTTTT. Its protein product is CASISRADEKLFF.